The sequence of this T cell receptor (beta chain) was determined in a study of blood T cell repertoires in COVID-19. Study overall: Italy, Spain and the United States were the sources of the convalescent and acute COVID-19 samples. T cells, B-cell-depleted T cells, or PBMCs supplied cDNA or gDNA.

In the original workflow: Nucleated cell counts were estimated from reference gene primer amplification. TCRdb's table, derived via immunoSEQ multiplex PCR, lists solely in-frame clones and lacks some. V, J and clone size reflect that table, while D and trimming were determined from the DNA. The table lists 300,000 to 400,000 clones, around nine tenths of them singletons, with 6% to 8% in the top ten. Trimming pared 5 bases from V and 1 base from J, leaving 14 bases between. The CDR3 has 15 amino acids. The germline gives CDR1 MNHEY, CDR2 SMNVEV (reference sequence). Seattle cases were enrolled at active infection and followed longitudinally.

V and J are TRBV27 and TRBJ1-1, with D possibly being TRBD1 (5 bases). The clonotype comes from a woman aged 70-85 years with COVID-19, enrolled during active disease. Sequenced material: peripheral blood. The CDR3 here is CASSRFAQGNTEAFF. The DNA of the CDR3 is TGTGCCAGCAGTAGATTCGCTCAGGGGAACACTGAAGCTTTCTTT.